The 29 T cell receptor beta chains reported below all come from one sample, sequenced in a study of PD-L1 blockade in urothelial cancer. Specified time point: peripheral blood 6 weeks after treatment start. Sequencing used immunoSEQ multiplex PCR; TCRdb keeps in-frame clones, though not all of them. Here the sample spans approximately 50,000 clones, around 89% being singletons. The specimen was PBMCs, collected around atezolizumab (anti-PD-L1) treatment. These receptors all come from a man in his fifties or sixties with urothelial cancer.

The chain couples TRBV2 to TRBJ2-7; 11 nucleotides match TRBD2. Trimming cost V 6 bases and J 3 bases; bases outside gene matches: 7. The length of the CDR3 is 15 residues. Per germline, CDR1 SNHLY and CDR2 FYNNEI. The CDR3 is CASRKGTSGYYEQYF. Here the CDR3 DNA reads TGTGCCAGCAGGAAGGGGACTAGCGGTTACTACGAGCAGTACTTC. The variable domain in full, with the rest retrieved from reference TRBV2 and TRBJ2-7, is EPEVTQTPSHQVTQMGQEVILRCVPISNHLYFYWYRQILGQKVEFLVSFYNNEISEKSEIFDDQFSVERPDGSNFTLKIRSTKLEDSAMYFCASRKGTSGYYEQYFGPGTRLTVT.

The chain carries TRBV5-4 and TRBJ2-5, with TRBD2 matching over 8 bases. From germline, CDR1 is SGHNT and CDR2 YYREEE (reference sequence). V was pared by 1 base and J by 7 bases, with 9 bases of the junction left unmatched. This CDR3 spans 15 amino acids. CDR3 in DNA: TGTGCCAGCAGCTTGTTGACTAGCGACCTGGGGACCCAGTACTTC. Translating gives CASSLLTSDLGTQYF.

The chain recombines TRBV5-1 with TRBJ1-1; tentatively, D is TRBD1 (6 bases). Trimming pared 4 bases from V and 0 bases from J, leaving 13 bases between. The CDR3 covers 15 residues. Germline V gives CDR1 SGHRS, CDR2 YFSETQ. In nucleotides, the CDR3 is TGCGCCAGCAGCCGATCGGACAGTGTGAACACTGAAGCTTTCTTT. Its protein is CASSRSDSVNTEAFF.

The J gene is TRBJ1-1, the V gene TRBV18; D call uncertain. The V gene's germline CDR1 is KGHSH and CDR2 LQKENI. V dropped 4 bases and J dropped 3 bases, with 9 bases sitting between them. The CDR3 is 13 amino acids. In DNA form, the CDR3 reads TGTGCCAGCTCACGAGTCGAGGACACTGAAGCTTTCTTT. Encoded protein: CASSRVEDTEAFF.

The CDR3 DNA reads TGTGCCAGCAGCCCATTAATCGGGACTAGCGGGACCACCGGGGAGCTGTTTTTT. Its protein is CASSPLIGTSGTTGELFF. V is TRBV7-9 and J is TRBJ2-2, with 13 nucleotides matching TRBD2. In germline, CDR1 is SEHNR, CDR2 FQNEAQ (reference sequence). The CDR3 contains 18 residues. With V trimmed by 5 bases and J by 4 bases, 10 bases remained unmatched.

The chain couples TRBV14 to TRBJ2-7, with TRBD1 as a possible D gene (6 bases). Germline loops: CDR1 SGHDN, CDR2 FVKESK. V lost 5 bases and J lost 3, with 11 bases in between. The CDR3 runs 13 residues. Written as DNA, the CDR3 is TGTGCCAGCAGCTATGACAGGTTCTACGAGCAGTACTTC. Protein sequence: CASSYDRFYEQYF. Full variable domain (outside the CDR3, taken from reference TRBV14 and TRBJ2-7): EAGVTQFPSHSVIEKGQTVTLRCDPISGHDNLYWYRRVMGKEIKFLLHFVKESKQDESGMPNNRFLAERTGGTYSTLKVQPAELEDSGVYFCASSYDRFYEQYFGPGTRLTVT.

The chain links TRBV11-2 to TRBJ2-7; TRBD2 matches at 9 bases. V dropped 10 bases and J dropped 5; count of bases not matched to a gene: 9. CDR3 size: 13 residues. Looked up from germline, CDR1 is SGHAT and CDR2 is FQNNGV. CDR3: CATKRGAGNEQYF. In DNA, the CDR3 is TGTGCCACCAAGCGGGGGGCTGGAAACGAGCAGTACTTC. Supplemented by reference TRBV11-2 and TRBJ2-7, the full variable domain reads EAGVAQSPRYKIIEKRQSVAFWCNPISGHATLYWYQQILGQGPKLLIQFQNNGVVDDSQLPKDRFSAERLKGVDSTLKIQPAKLEDSAVYLCATKRGAGNEQYFGPGTRLTVT.

The genes are TRBV29-1 and TRBJ2-1; 9 positions agree with TRBD1. Trimming took 5 bases from V and 10 from J; bases not matched to a gene: 6. The CDR3 is 12 residues long. In germline, CDR1 is SQVTM, CDR2 ANQGSEA. The CDR3 region is CSVWDREGEQFF. The CDR3 DNA sequence: TGCAGCGTTTGGGACAGGGAAGGAGAGCAGTTCTTC.

The rearrangement links TRBV6-5 to TRBJ1-1, with a possible D match to TRBD1 (6 bases). This CDR3 is built from 14 residues. Trimming pared 0 bases from V and 2 bases from J, leaving 7 bases between. CDR1 is MNHEY, CDR2 SVGAGI, per germline. As DNA, the CDR3 is TGTGCCAGCAGTTACTCGGGGACAAACACTGAAGCTTTCTTT. Protein sequence: CASSYSGTNTEAFF.

V usage is TRBV6-6 and J usage is TRBJ2-1, with 9 bases identical to TRBD1. Per the germline V gene, CDR1 is MNHNY and CDR2 is SVGAGI (reference sequence). The J segment lost 9 bases and the V segment lost 0 bases, leaving 9 bases of the junction unmatched. CDR3 length: 16 amino acids. CDR3 sequence (DNA): TGTGCCAGCAGTTACTCTCCGGGACAGGGTGGGGTTGAGCAGTTCTTC. It yields the protein CASSYSPGQGGVEQFF.

This chain links TRBV6-5 with TRBJ2-7; D unclear. This CDR3 spans 15 amino acids. V was cut by 2 bases and J by 4 bases, with 15 bases left in between. CDR1 and CDR2 (germline): MNHEY, SVGAGI. The chain's CDR3 is CASSYGEISSYEQYF. In DNA form, the CDR3 reads TGTGCCAGCAGTTACGGTGAGATAAGCTCTTACGAGCAGTACTTC.

CDR3 in DNA: TGTGCCAGCACTGTTTTAGGTGACAGGAGAAATGAAAAACTGTTTTTT. This translates into CASTVLGDRRNEKLFF. The chain has TRBV28 and TRBJ1-4; possible D gene TRBD1, 6 bases. The CDR3 length is 16 residues. The germline V gene encodes CDR1 MDHEN and CDR2 SYDVKM. V lost 7 bases, J lost 5 bases, and 20 bases lay in between.

This clone came up once. CDR3 sequence (DNA): TGTGCCAGCAGTTACCTTAGCGGGGGTCAAGAGACCCAGTACTTC. Protein sequence: CASSYLSGGQETQYF. The rearrangement links TRBV6-5 to TRBJ2-5; 9 positions agree with TRBD2. After removal of 2 bases from V and 2 bases from J, the junction contained 3 bases not matched to a gene. The length of the CDR3 is 15 residues. The germline V gene has CDR1 MNHEY and CDR2 SVGAGI.

The V call is TRBV30, the J call TRBJ2-7; tentatively, D is TRBD2 (7 bases). V was pared by 4 bases and J by 4 bases, with 17 bases between. CDR1 GTSNPN and CDR2 SVGIG come from the germline V gene (reference sequence). The CDR3 spans 14 residues. Here the CDR3 DNA reads TGTGCCTGGACCGCGGGGGCGGGAGAATACGAGCAGTACTTC. It translates to CAWTAGAGEYEQYF.

V is TRBV13 and J is TRBJ2-7, with TRBD1 matching 8 bases. Germline assignment: CDR1 PRHDT and CDR2 FYEKMQ (reference sequence). The CDR3 spans 16 residues. V lost 2 bases and J lost 6; bases outside the gene matches: 12. The CDR3 protein is CASSLQGAKVGGEQYF. The CDR3 coding sequence is TGTGCCAGCAGCTTACAGGGGGCCAAGGTCGGGGGCGAGCAGTACTTC.

This clone has just a few counts. Because it lacks the conserved phenylalanine or tryptophan at the end, this CDR3 is likely a read error. The limits of the CDR3 on the DNA are not certain, so only TCRdb's listed CDR3 is given. V is TRBV28 and J is TRBJ1-3; TRBD1 reflects the table's D call only, with no check against the DNA. The V gene's germline CDR1 is MDHEN and CDR2 SYDVKM. Including both end residues, the CDR3 is 11 amino acids long. The CDR3 here is CASSSQGSHII.

V is TRBV29-1 and J is TRBJ2-7; tentative D call: TRBD1 (6 bases). V gave up 4 bases and J gave up 3 bases, with 10 bases separating them. The CDR3 is made up of 12 amino acids. CDR1 and CDR2 (germline): SQVTM, ANQGSEA. CDR3 protein: CSVGPTGYEQYF. The DNA for the CDR3 is TGCAGCGTTGGCCCGACAGGCTACGAGCAGTACTTC.

This chain links TRBV2 with TRBJ2-5, with D possibly being TRBD2 (7 bases). Germline CDR1 and CDR2: SNHLY and FYNNEI. The germline V and J ends were trimmed by 5 bases and 4 bases, with 20 bases remaining between them. The CDR3 contains 16 residues. The CDR3 sequence is CASSRQARGGGETQYF. The CDR3 DNA reads TGTGCCAGCAGTAGACAGGCGAGGGGGGGTGGAGAGACCCAGTACTTC. Together with reference TRBV2 and TRBJ2-5, the CDR3 gives the full variable domain: EPEVTQTPSHQVTQMGQEVILRCVPISNHLYFYWYRQILGQKVEFLVSFYNNEISEKSEIFDDQFSVERPDGSNFTLKIRSTKLEDSAMYFCASSRQARGGGETQYFGPGTRLLVL.

The V call is TRBV6-1, the J call TRBJ2-4; 8 nucleotides line up with TRBD1. After removal of 3 bases from V and 0 bases from J, the junction contained 4 bases not matched to a gene. Per the germline V gene, CDR1 is MNHNS and CDR2 is SASEGT. This CDR3 comprises 16 residues. Here the CDR3 reads CASSELTGEAKNIQYF. The CDR3 DNA reads as TGTGCCAGCAGTGAGTTGACAGGGGAAGCCAAAAACATTCAGTACTTC.

This clone has only a few counts. The chain employs TRBV4-1 and TRBJ2-7, with 9 bases aligning to TRBD1. This CDR3 contains 13 residues. V lost 0 bases, J lost 9 bases, and 3 bases stayed unmatched. Germline values: CDR1 MGHRA, CDR2 YSYEKL. The CDR3 region is CASSQDGTGRQYF. In DNA form, the CDR3 reads TGCGCCAGCAGCCAAGATGGGACAGGGAGGCAGTACTTC.

In this sample, this clone turned up once. This rearrangement joins TRBV29-1 to TRBJ2-3; 13 nucleotides agree with TRBD2. This CDR3 contains 18 residues. Per the germline V gene, CDR1 is SQVTM and CDR2 is ANQGSEA. V lost 2 bases and J lost 0; bases outside the gene matches: 8. CDR3 amino acids: CSVERTSGGPPSTDTQYF. In DNA, the CDR3 is TGCAGCGTTGAACGGACTAGCGGGGGACCTCCCAGCACAGATACGCAGTATTTT.

This clone has only one observation. This chain uses TRBV6-5 with TRBJ1-3; the D gene is possibly TRBD1 (6 bases). Trimming removed 6 bases from V and 4 bases from J, with 13 bases in between. The CDR3 runs to 14 residues. Germline CDR1 MNHEY, CDR2 SVGAGI. The CDR3 sequence: CASSLGQSGNTIYF. The CDR3 region has the DNA TGTGCCAGCAGCCTAGGACAGTCCGGAAACACCATATATTTT.

V gene TRBV7-6 combines with J gene TRBJ1-1, with D possibly TRBD1 on 5 matching bases. CDR3 size: 13 residues. The V end was cut by 4 bases, the J end by 4 bases, with 10 bases between. The germline V gene has CDR1 SGHVS and CDR2 FNYEAQ. CDR3 sequence reads: CASSSPQGTEAFF. DNA of the CDR3: TGTGCCAGCAGCTCCCCCCAGGGCACTGAAGCTTTCTTT.

The gene calls are TRBV2 and TRBJ2-2, with a possible D match to TRBD1 (6 bases). CDR1 is SNHLY, CDR2 FYNNEI, per germline. The CDR3 is 13 residues long. Trimming took off 6 bases at V and 6 bases at J, with 11 bases between the two ends. For the CDR3, the DNA is TGTGCCAGCAGAGCAACAGGGTCCGGGGAGCTGTTTTTT. Protein: CASRATGSGELFF.

The rearrangement joins TRBV25-1 to TRBJ1-2; D is unresolved. The CDR3 extends over 13 amino acids. V dropped 5 bases and J dropped 5 bases, with 12 bases sitting between them. Per the germline V gene, CDR1 is MGHDK and CDR2 is SYGVNS. The CDR3 sequence is CASSQSRTYGYTF. CDR3 nucleotides: TGTGCCAGCAGTCAAAGCCGGACTTATGGCTACACCTTC.

Only a few counts were recorded for this clone. The genes are TRBV7-2 and TRBJ2-5, with D hard to call. Germline V gives CDR1 SGHTA, CDR2 FQGNSA. V was cut by 4 bases and J by 5 bases, with 5 bases left in between. The CDR3 length is 11 residues. The DNA of the CDR3 is TGTGCCAGCAGCTACGGGGAGACCCAGTACTTC. Its translation: CASSYGETQYF.

In its sample, this clone was seen once. V is TRBV27 and J is TRBJ1-1; 8 bases are shared with TRBD1. The ends lost 5 bases at V and 1 base at J; junction bases unmatched: 6. Germline CDR1 MNHEY, CDR2 SMNVEV (reference sequence). This CDR3 is 15 amino acids long. DNA for the CDR3: TGTGCCAGCAGTCCATCAGGACAGGGGAACACTGAAGCTTTCTTT. This sequence encodes CASSPSGQGNTEAFF.

This chain joins TRBV11-1 and TRBJ1-1; 7 positions match TRBD1. The CDR3 covers 15 residues. The germline V gene has CDR1 SGHAT and CDR2 FQDESV (reference sequence). After removal of 5 bases from V and 1 base from J, the junction contained 7 bases not matched to a gene. DNA of the CDR3: TGTGCCAGCAGCCTCCGACAGGGCCCGAACACTGAAGCTTTCTTT. It is translated as CASSLRQGPNTEAFF.

CDR3 coding DNA: TGTGCCTGGAGGGAGTCGGGTGGCTACACCTTC. Translating it yields CAWRESGGYTF. V and J are TRBV30 and TRBJ1-2; D ambiguous. CDR1 and CDR2 (germline): GTSNPN, SVGIG (reference sequence). V lost 3 bases to trimming and J lost 7 bases, with 9 bases between them. The CDR3 contains 11 residues. The whole variable domain, remainder taken from reference TRBV30 and TRBJ1-2, is SQTIHQWPATLVQPVGSPLSLECTVEGTSNPNLYWYRQAAGRGLQLLFYSVGIGQISSEVPQNLSASRPQDRQFILSSKKLLLSDSGFYLCAWRESGGYTFGSGTRLTVV.